This T cell receptor beta chain was profiled in a study of response to subunit inactivated influenza vaccine. Overall study findings and caveats: Seasonal influenza vaccination, on each occasion, was suggested by the authors to recruit few new T cells.

TCRdb fed the RT-PCR reads into MiXCR, producing one record per CDR3 protein. The sample has about 180,000 distinct CDR3 sequences, nearly 9.5% seen once. The CDR3 sequence is 15 residues long. Germline V gene lookup returns CDR1 DFQATT and CDR2 SNEGSKA (reference sequence). V shed 2 bases and J 6 bases; nucleotides not matched to a gene: 6. This clonotype has a handful of counts. What it recognizes is unknown. The material was non-naive T cells sorted from PBMCs, obtained on the day of vaccination. V is TRBV20-1 and J is TRBJ2-2; 10 bases fit TRBD2. This TCR derives from a man between 45 and 60 years old who received an inactivated influenza vaccine. DNA for the CDR3: TGCAGTGCTAGAAGACGAAGCGGGGGGGCCGGGGAGCTGTTTTTT. This sequence encodes CSARRRSGGAGELFF.